The 31 T cell receptor beta chains below all came from one sample that was sequenced in a study of cytomegalovirus exposure and HLA in healthy donors. Profiled with immunoSEQ multiplex PCR; TCRdb holds only in-frame clones, not every one. The sample contains tens of thousands of clones, about 90% of which appear only once. The source material was PBMCs. The receptors shown here come from a woman aged 18-29 years in good health and CMV-seropositive.

The chain combines TRBV7-9 with TRBJ2-7, with D possibly being TRBD1 (6 bases). This CDR3 has 12 amino acids. The V end lost 7 bases, the J end lost 4 bases, and 11 bases lay between the germline ends. The germline gives CDR1 SEHNR, CDR2 FQNEAQ (reference sequence). CDR3 in amino acids: CASTQGAYEQYF. CDR3 bases: TGTGCCAGCACACAGGGTGCATACGAGCAGTACTTC.

The genes are TRBV30 and TRBJ1-3; the match to TRBD1 covers 11 bases. The CDR3 covers 18 residues. Unmatched junction bases numbered 12, after V lost 3 bases and J lost 2 bases. Germline V gene data show CDR1 as GTSNPN and CDR2 as SVGIG (reference sequence). CDR3 sequence: CAWRAPRWGQGAGNTIYF. Here the CDR3 DNA reads TGTGCCTGGAGGGCACCACGGTGGGGACAGGGGGCTGGAAACACCATATATTTT.

The chain joins TRBV11-2 to TRBJ1-1; 11 positions agree with TRBD1. Germline lookup yields CDR1 SGHAT and CDR2 FQNNGV. The CDR3 contains 15 residues. The ends lost 5 bases at V and 2 bases at J; junction bases unmatched: 4. As DNA, the CDR3 is TGTGCCAGCAGCCCAGGGACAGGGGGAAACACTGAAGCTTTCTTT. It encodes CASSPGTGGNTEAFF.

The genes are TRBV2 and TRBJ2-5, with D perhaps matching TRBD1 (5 bases). V was shortened by 7 bases and J by 5 bases, with 20 bases between the two germline ends. This CDR3 has 15 residues. CDR1 SNHLY and CDR2 FYNNEI come from the germline V gene. The CDR3 DNA follows: TGTGCCAGCAACCCACCAAAGGGGATCGTGGAGACCCAGTACTTC. Protein product: CASNPPKGIVETQYF.

The chain uses TRBV7-9 and TRBJ2-5; 8 bases match TRBD2. The germline V gene encodes CDR1 SEHNR and CDR2 FQNEAQ (reference sequence). The CDR3 has 14 amino acids. The V segment lost 5 bases and the J segment 4 bases; nucleotides outside the gene matches: 6. In nucleotides, the CDR3 is TGTGCCAGCAGCCAGCGGGAGCTAGGAGAGACCCAGTACTTC. This codes for CASSQRELGETQYF.

In this sample, this clone turned up a few times. The V call is TRBV7-2, the J call TRBJ2-7; no reliable D call. Trimming stripped 3 bases from V and 2 bases from J, with 8 bases between. The CDR3 runs to 13 residues. Germline V gene sequence: CDR1 SGHTA, CDR2 FQGNSA. The CDR3 DNA sequence: TGTGCCAGCAGCTTCTCAGAGGCCTACGAGCAGTACTTC. Its protein is CASSFSEAYEQYF.

This clone was picked up a small number of times. Other nucleotide sequences in the sample specify the same CDR3. The chain couples TRBV7-2 to TRBJ2-4; a possible D gene is TRBD1 (6 bases). The V end lost 2 bases, the J end lost 4 bases, and 9 bases lay between the germline ends. Germline V gene lookup returns CDR1 SGHTA and CDR2 FQGNSA. There are 14 residues in the CDR3. The CDR3 here is CASSLNRGKNIQYF. In DNA form, the CDR3 reads TGTGCCAGCAGCTTAAATAGGGGGAAAAACATTCAGTACTTC.

This clone was observed a single time. The V gene is TRBV5-1, the J gene TRBJ1-4, with 8 bases fitting TRBD1. Trimming took 4 bases from V and 7 from J; bases not matched to a gene: 3. The length of the CDR3 is 13 residues. CDR1 and CDR2 (germline): SGHRS, YFSETQ. CDR3 coding DNA: TGCGCCAGCAGCAGACAGGGGAGTGAAAAACTGTTTTTT. Protein: CASSRQGSEKLFF. Filled out from reference TRBV5-1 and TRBJ1-4, the complete variable domain reads KAGVTQTPRYLIKTRGQQVTLSCSPISGHRSVSWYQQTPGQGLQFLFEYFSETQRNKGNFPGRFSGRQFSNSRSEMNVSTLELGDSALYLCASSRQGSEKLFFGSGTQLSVL.

The V and J genes are TRBV6-5 and TRBJ2-5; 7 positions agree with TRBD1. With 8 bases clipped from V and 4 bases from J, the junction kept 13 bases outside the gene matches. CDR1 and CDR2 (germline): MNHEY, SVGAGI. The CDR3 is 15 amino acids. CDR3 protein: CASSQGVGGSETQYF. The DNA of the CDR3 is TGTGCCAGCTCCCAGGGCGTAGGGGGCTCAGAGACCCAGTACTTC.

This sequence joins TRBV30 and TRBJ2-4; D is possibly TRBD1 (6 bases). The V end was cut by 1 base, the J end by 3 bases, with 13 bases between. There are 15 residues in the CDR3. The germline CDR1 and CDR2 sequences are GTSNPN and SVGIG (reference sequence). The chain's CDR3 is CAWSDRARNKNIQYF. Written as DNA, the CDR3 is TGTGCCTGGAGTGACAGGGCGAGAAACAAAAACATTCAGTACTTC.

The V gene is TRBV7-2, the J gene TRBJ2-7; 9 bases map to TRBD1. Germline V lookup: CDR1 SGHTA, CDR2 FQGNSA. The V segment lost 5 bases and the J segment 2 bases; nucleotides outside the gene matches: 7. The CDR3 has 15 amino acids. CDR3 DNA sequence: TGTGCCAGCAGCCGGACAGGGGTGGGTACCTACGAGCAGTACTTC. It translates to CASSRTGVGTYEQYF.

The CDR3 loop reads CASSSSGLAGKYEQYF. The CDR3 DNA sequence: TGTGCCAGCAGTTCCTCAGGTTTAGCGGGGAAATACGAGCAGTACTTC. The V and J genes are TRBV28 and TRBJ2-7, with 8 bases fitting TRBD2. This CDR3 has 16 amino acids. The germline CDR1 and CDR2 sequences are MDHEN and SYDVKM. The trim removed 4 bases at V and 4 bases at J, leaving 12 bases unmatched.

CDR3 DNA: TGTGCCAGCAGCGTCCGACAGAGCACTGAAGCTTTCTTT. It codes for CASSVRQSTEAFF. The chain combines TRBV9 with TRBJ1-1; perhaps TRBD1 as D (5 bases). Germline V gene sequence: CDR1 SGDLS, CDR2 YYNGEE. This CDR3 comprises 13 residues. V lost 2 bases and J 4 bases, leaving 9 bases between the germline ends.

V gene TRBV5-4 combines with J gene TRBJ2-2, with 7 bases identical to TRBD2. This CDR3 region has 17 residues. The ends lost 4 bases at V and 4 bases at J; junction bases unmatched: 13. Germline V gene data show CDR1 as SGHNT and CDR2 as YYREEE (reference sequence). The CDR3 sequence is CASSPKGGLGGTGELFF. DNA for the CDR3: TGTGCCAGCAGCCCCAAGGGAGGACTAGGTGGCACCGGGGAGCTGTTTTTT.

The CDR3 here is CASSLGGRNTEAFF. CDR3 sequence (DNA): TGTGCCAGCAGCTTGGGAGGCAGGAACACTGAAGCTTTCTTT. V is TRBV5-4 and J is TRBJ1-1; the D is unclear. Germline lookup yields CDR1 SGHNT and CDR2 YYREEE (reference sequence). V was clipped by 0 bases and J by 1 base, with 7 bases between them. CDR3 length equals 14 residues. Full variable domain (rest looked up from reference TRBV5-4 and TRBJ1-1): ETGVTQSPTHLIKTRGQQVTLRCSSQSGHNTVSWYQQALGQGPQFIFQYYREEENGRGNFPPRFSGLQFPNYSSELNVNALELDDSALYLCASSLGGRNTEAFFGQGTRLTVV.

This chain joins TRBV18 and TRBJ1-4, with a possible D match to TRBD1 (6 bases). This CDR3 contains 15 residues. V was shortened by 3 bases and J by 5 bases, with 13 bases between the two germline ends. Germline assignment: CDR1 KGHSH and CDR2 LQKENI. The CDR3 DNA follows: TGTGCCAGCTCACCCCGGGACACAAAAAATGAAAAACTGTTTTTT. This sequence encodes CASSPRDTKNEKLFF.

The chain employs TRBV19 and TRBJ1-5; TRBD1 is a possible D gene (5 bases). The V end was cut by 3 bases, the J end by 5 bases, with 8 bases between. CDR1 and CDR2 from the germline V gene are LNHDA and SQIVND (reference sequence). CDR3 length: 13 amino acids. The DNA of the CDR3 is TGTGCCAGTAGTATCGACAGTTATCAGCCCCAGCATTTT. It yields the protein CASSIDSYQPQHF.

This chain joins TRBV27 and TRBJ1-2; the D gene is possibly TRBD1 (5 bases). Trimming took 1 base from V and 7 from J, leaving 13 bases between them. Germline V gene sequence: CDR1 MNHEY, CDR2 SMNVEV (reference sequence). There are 14 residues in the CDR3. CDR3 DNA: TGTGCCAGCAGTTTATTCAGGGAGGCGGGTGGCTACACCTTC. The encoded protein is CASSLFREAGGYTF.

There are a few counts of this clone. The V and J genes are TRBV2 and TRBJ1-1; TRBD1 might be the D (5 bases). CDR1 is SNHLY, CDR2 FYNNEI, per germline. V gave up 6 bases and J gave up 4 bases, with 9 bases separating them. The CDR3 extends over 12 amino acids. The CDR3 nucleotides are TGTGCCAGCAGGGGGCAGGGCACTGAAGCTTTCTTT. As protein: CASRGQGTEAFF.

This rearrangement joins TRBV9 to TRBJ2-1, with 15 bases lining up with TRBD2. Germline assignment: CDR1 SGDLS and CDR2 YYNGEE. There are 18 residues in the CDR3. Trimming took 4 bases from V and 0 from J; bases not matched to a gene: 5. CDR3 loop: CASSSGLAGGSSYNEQFF. The CDR3 nucleotides are TGTGCCAGCAGCTCAGGACTAGCGGGGGGGAGCTCCTACAATGAGCAGTTCTTC.

This clone came up once. The chain uses TRBV28 and TRBJ2-3; 12 positions match TRBD1. Trimming removed 3 bases from V and 2 bases from J; junction bases left unmatched: 0. Germline values: CDR1 MDHEN, CDR2 SYDVKM. The CDR3 is 15 amino acids. The DNA of the CDR3 is TGTGCCAGCAGTTTGGGACAGGGGGCCACAGATACGCAGTATTTT. Amino acids: CASSLGQGATDTQYF. The variable domain in full, with the rest retrieved from reference TRBV28 and TRBJ2-3, is DVKVTQSSRYLVKRTGEKVFLECVQDMDHENMFWYRQDPGLGLRLIYFSYDVKMKEKGDIPEGYSVSREKKERFSLILESASTNQTSMYLCASSLGQGATDTQYFGPGTRLTVL.

The J gene is TRBJ2-7, the V gene TRBV9, with a possible D match to TRBD2 (6 bases). The germline V gene has CDR1 SGDLS and CDR2 YYNGEE. This CDR3 region has 16 residues. V was pared by 0 bases and J by 3 bases, with 16 bases between. CDR3 sequence: CASSVEGGGTFYEQYF. The DNA for the CDR3 is TGTGCCAGCAGCGTAGAAGGTGGGGGGACCTTCTACGAGCAGTACTTC.

The CDR3 DNA reads as TGTGCCAGCAGCGAGAAGGGACAGGACTACGAGCAGTACTTC. Protein sequence: CASSEKGQDYEQYF. The V call is TRBV5-5, the J call TRBJ2-7; 8 bases match TRBD1. Germline-derived CDR1 and CDR2 are SGHKS and YYEKEE (reference sequence). The V segment lost 4 bases and the J segment 3 bases; nucleotides outside the gene matches: 6. CDR3 length: 14 amino acids.

The chain links TRBV30 to TRBJ2-6, with TRBD1 matching 10 bases. The germline V gene has CDR1 GTSNPN and CDR2 SVGIG (reference sequence). The junction had 9 bases not matched to a gene; V was cut back by 0 bases and J by 1 base. CDR3 size: 19 residues. The CDR3 DNA reads as TGTGCCTGGAGTGTACTAAGGACAGGGGGTCTTTCTGGGGCCAACGTCCTGACTTTC. Its translation is CAWSVLRTGGLSGANVLTF.

The chain has TRBV5-6 and TRBJ2-3, with D perhaps TRBD1 (6 bases). Germline loops: CDR1 SGHDT, CDR2 YYEEEE. The CDR3 runs to 15 residues. Trimming took off 0 bases at V and 0 bases at J, with 8 bases between the two ends. CDR3 DNA sequence: TGTGCCAGCAGCTTGGTGACAGGAAGCACAGATACGCAGTATTTT. Encoded protein: CASSLVTGSTDTQYF.

This sequence joins TRBV7-9 and TRBJ1-2; no firm D call. Germline assignment: CDR1 SEHNR and CDR2 FQNEAQ (reference sequence). V dropped 4 bases and J dropped 6 bases, with 9 bases sitting between them. This CDR3 is 12 amino acids long. The CDR3 DNA sequence: TGTGCCAGCAGCTCAGGACTCGATGGCTACACCTTC. This gives the protein CASSSGLDGYTF. The variable domain in full, completed from reference TRBV7-9 and TRBJ1-2, reads DTGVSQNPRHKITKRGQNVTFRCDPISEHNRLYWYRQTLGQGPEFLTYFQNEAQLEKSRLLSDRFSAERPKGSFSTLEIQRTEQGDSAMYLCASSSGLDGYTFGSGTRLTVV.

The chain couples TRBV2 to TRBJ2-1; 7 bases are a match to TRBD1. V shed 7 bases and J 5 bases; nucleotides not matched to a gene: 5. CDR3 length: 13 residues. Germline V gene sequence: CDR1 SNHLY, CDR2 FYNNEI. CDR3 nucleotides: TGTGCCAGCAAGTTAGGACAGGACAATGAGCAGTTCTTC. The encoded protein is CASKLGQDNEQFF.

The V gene is TRBV6-1, the J gene TRBJ2-2, with TRBD1 matching over 8 bases. The junction had 7 bases not matched to a gene; V was cut back by 9 bases and J by 7 bases. Germline loops: CDR1 MNHNS, CDR2 SASEGT. There are 13 residues in the CDR3. The CDR3 loop reads CASKTGVIGELFF. The DNA of the CDR3 is TGTGCCAGTAAGACAGGGGTAATCGGGGAGCTGTTTTTT.

The chain links TRBV28 to TRBJ1-5; 9 bases are shared with TRBD1. The length of the CDR3 is 16 residues. V lost 2 bases and J lost 2; bases outside the gene matches: 4. Germline CDR1 is MDHEN and CDR2 is SYDVKM. The CDR3 is CASSLLQGAGNQPQHF. DNA of the CDR3: TGTGCCAGCAGTTTACTACAGGGGGCGGGCAATCAGCCCCAGCATTTT.

The V gene is TRBV28, the J gene TRBJ2-7, with a possible D match to TRBD1 (6 bases). CDR1 MDHEN and CDR2 SYDVKM come from the germline V gene. The CDR3 length is 13 residues. With 3 bases removed from V and 4 bases from J, the gap between germline ends came to 10 bases. The CDR3: CASSFLQGYEQYF. The CDR3 nucleotides are TGTGCCAGCAGTTTCTTACAGGGTTACGAGCAGTACTTC.

This clone was recorded only once. The chain is built from TRBV4-3 and TRBJ1-2; possibly TRBD1 for D (5 bases). CDR1 and CDR2 (germline): LGHNA, YSLEER. The CDR3 spans 13 residues. V lost 2 bases to trimming and J lost 1 base, with 5 bases between them. The CDR3 DNA sequence: TGCGCCAGCAGCCAACAGGGTAACTATGGCTACACCTTC. It codes for CASSQQGNYGYTF.